This is a list of T cell receptor beta chains from one sample in a study of glioma-infiltrating T cells. TCRdb recomputed calls from the multiplex PCR reads with MiXCR, one row per CDR3 protein. The sample lists 12,000 or so distinct CDR3 sequences, less than 30% occurring once. Sequenced material: glioma tissue, nonneoplastic brain tissue, or PBMCs (not recorded which). The receptors here all came from a human donor with low-grade glioma or glioblastoma, undergoing nonglioma brain surgery, or in good health (not recorded which). Each CDR3 is given with its conserved first and last residue. Fields, in order: V gene, clone size, D gene, J gene, CDR3 protein, CDR3 DNA. A D gene is named only where the DNA matches it firmly. Some rows have no size entry. The others give once, few or many, or a class for an expanded clone.

V gene: TRBV6-1; clone size: many; D gene: TRBD1; J gene: TRBJ2-2; CDR3 protein: CASRILGQGNTGELFF; CDR3 DNA: TGTGCCAGCAGGATTTTGGGACAGGGGAACACCGGGGAGCTGTTTTTT
V gene: TRBV20-1; clone size: medium-sized; D gene: TRBD2; J gene: TRBJ2-2; CDR3 protein: CSAPLGGGTGELFF; CDR3 DNA: TGCAGTGCTCCCCTGGGGGGAGGGACCGGGGAGCTGTTTTTT
V gene: TRBV28; clone size: .; D gene: .; J gene: TRBJ1-6; CDR3 protein: CASMDNSPLHF; CDR3 DNA: TGTGCCAGTATGGATAATTCACCCCTCCATTTT
V gene: TRBV7-2; clone size: few; D gene: .; J gene: TRBJ1-2; CDR3 protein: CASSQRVGGIEGYTF; CDR3 DNA: TGTGCCAGCAGCCAGAGGGTAGGGGGAATAGAGGGCTACACCTTC
V gene: TRBV20-1; clone size: .; D gene: .; J gene: TRBJ1-3; CDR3 protein: CSARLQGKVSGNTIYF; CDR3 DNA: TGCAGTGCTAGATTGCAGGGTAAAGTCTCTGGAAACACCATATATTTT
V gene: TRBV11-2; clone size: .; D gene: TRBD2; J gene: TRBJ2-3; CDR3 protein: CASSLDQASGGGADTQYF; CDR3 DNA: TGTGCCAGCAGCTTAGATCAGGCTAGCGGGGGTGGGGCAGATACGCAGTATTTT
V gene: TRBV2; clone size: medium-sized; D gene: .; J gene: TRBJ1-4; CDR3 protein: CASSDSAGREKLFF; CDR3 DNA: TGTGCCAGCAGTGATTCGGCAGGCCGTGAAAAACTGTTTTTT
V gene: TRBV28; clone size: many; D gene: .; J gene: TRBJ2-7; CDR3 protein: CASTPSAGKRYEQYF; CDR3 DNA: TGTGCCAGCACTCCCTCCGCAGGGAAAAGGTACGAGCAGTACTTC
V gene: TRBV9; clone size: many; D gene: .; J gene: TRBJ2-1; CDR3 protein: CASNLYGQGGNEQFF; CDR3 DNA: TGTGCCAGCAACTTATACGGGCAGGGGGGAAATGAGCAGTTCTTC
V gene: TRBV7-9; clone size: .; D gene: .; J gene: TRBJ2-2; CDR3 protein: CASDYSHWGNTGELFF; CDR3 DNA: TGTGCCAGCGATTATTCCCACTGGGGGAACACCGGGGAGCTGTTTTTT
V gene: TRBV3-1; clone size: medium-sized; D gene: .; J gene: TRBJ1-1; CDR3 protein: CASSQTVMNTEAFF; CDR3 DNA: TGTGCCAGCAGCCAGACAGTCATGAACACTGAAGCTTTCTTT
V gene: TRBV28; clone size: .; D gene: .; J gene: TRBJ2-5; CDR3 protein: CASSTDRIKETRYF; CDR3 DNA: TGTGCCAGCAGTACAGACAGGATAAAAGAGACCCGGTACTTC
V gene: TRBV7-9; clone size: many; D gene: .; J gene: TRBJ1-1; CDR3 protein: CASSPRGGTEAFF; CDR3 DNA: TGTGCCAGCAGCCCTAGGGGGGGCACTGAAGCTTTCTTT
V gene: TRBV4-2; clone size: many; D gene: .; J gene: TRBJ2-7; CDR3 protein: CASSQQTDHTYEQYF; CDR3 DNA: TGTGCCAGCAGCCAACAAACCGACCACACCTACGAGCAGTACTTC
V gene: TRBV20-1; clone size: many; D gene: .; J gene: TRBJ1-1; CDR3 protein: CSARGGQDTEAFF; CDR3 DNA: TGCAGTGCTAGAGGAGGTCAAGACACTGAAGCTTTCTTT
V gene: TRBV29-1; clone size: many; D gene: .; J gene: TRBJ1-1; CDR3 protein: CSALTGNTEAFF; CDR3 DNA: TGCAGCGCCCTGACAGGGAACACTGAAGCTTTCTTT
V gene: TRBV7-3; clone size: .; D gene: .; J gene: TRBJ2-3; CDR3 protein: CASSLTVDFTDTQYF; CDR3 DNA: TGTGCCAGCAGCTTAACAGTAGATTTCACAGATACGCAGTATTTT
V gene: TRBV7-2; clone size: few; D gene: .; J gene: TRBJ2-5; CDR3 protein: CASSRGSRGGETQYF; CDR3 DNA: TGTGCCAGCAGCCGGGGCTCCAGGGGTGGAGAGACCCAGTACTTC
V gene: TRBV7-3; clone size: .; D gene: TRBD2; J gene: TRBJ2-1; CDR3 protein: CARSQTGTRGSNEQFF; CDR3 DNA: TGTGCCCGCAGTCAAACCGGGACTAGAGGGAGTAATGAGCAGTTCTTC
V gene: TRBV28; clone size: many; D gene: TRBD1; J gene: TRBJ2-2; CDR3 protein: CASSGTGGYTGELFF; CDR3 DNA: TGTGCCAGCAGTGGGACAGGGGGGTACACCGGGGAGCTGTTTTTT
V gene: TRBV5-4; clone size: .; D gene: TRBD1; J gene: TRBJ2-1; CDR3 protein: CASTRTQGANEQFF; CDR3 DNA: TGTGCCAGCACCAGGACTCAGGGGGCCAATGAGCAGTTCTTC
V gene: TRBV7-7; clone size: .; D gene: .; J gene: TRBJ1-5; CDR3 protein: CASSTNLNQPQHF; CDR3 DNA: TGTGCTAGCAGCACCAACTTAAACCAGCCCCAGCATTTT
V gene: TRBV28; clone size: many; D gene: .; J gene: TRBJ1-5; CDR3 protein: CASNWGAEGNQPQHF; CDR3 DNA: TGTGCCAGCAATTGGGGGGCCGAGGGCAATCAGCCCCAGCATTTT
V gene: TRBV7-2; clone size: .; D gene: .; J gene: TRBJ2-7; CDR3 protein: CASSLSRQTWEQYF; CDR3 DNA: TGTGCCAGCAGCTTGTCCCGACAGACCTGGGAGCAGTACTTT
V gene: TRBV24-1; clone size: .; D gene: .; J gene: TRBJ2-1; CDR3 protein: CATSDLRRASYNEQFF; CDR3 DNA: TGTGCCACCAGTGATTTGCGACGGGCCTCCTACAATGAGCAGTTCTTC
V gene: TRBV4-2; clone size: .; D gene: TRBD1; J gene: TRBJ1-1; CDR3 protein: CASSQTGTGLWTEAFF; CDR3 DNA: TGTGCCAGCAGCCAAACCGGGACAGGGTTGTGGACTGAAGCTTTCTTT
V gene: TRBV6-1; clone size: many; D gene: .; J gene: TRBJ1-4; CDR3 protein: CASSPSGTSNEKLFF; CDR3 DNA: TGTGCCAGCAGCCCCTCGGGGACTTCTAATGAAAAACTGTTTTTT
V gene: TRBV11-2; clone size: few; D gene: TRBD2; J gene: TRBJ2-1; CDR3 protein: CASTWGGNQNEQFF; CDR3 DNA: TGTGCCAGCACCTGGGGGGGGAATCAGAATGAGCAGTTCTTC
V gene: TRBV24-1; clone size: few; D gene: TRBD2; J gene: TRBJ2-1; CDR3 protein: CATSDFGGLAGETSYNEQFF; CDR3 DNA: TGTGCCACCAGTGATTTTGGGGGACTAGCGGGAGAAACCTCCTACAATGAGCAGTTCTTC
V gene: TRBV20-1; clone size: .; D gene: TRBD1; J gene: TRBJ2-1; CDR3 protein: CSARPELGQGAWNEQFF; CDR3 DNA: TGCAGTGCTAGACCGGAACTAGGACAGGGGGCATGGAATGAGCAGTTCTTC
V gene: TRBV7-6; clone size: few; D gene: .; J gene: TRBJ2-1; CDR3 protein: CASSLSGPNNEQFF; CDR3 DNA: TGTGCCAGCAGCTTATCGGGGCCGAACAATGAGCAGTTCTTC
V gene: TRBV10-3; clone size: few; D gene: .; J gene: TRBJ2-7; CDR3 protein: CAISGNRDFLSYEQYF; CDR3 DNA: TGTGCCATCAGTGGAAACCGGGACTTTCTCTCCTACGAGCAGTACTTC
V gene: TRBV20-1; clone size: many; D gene: .; J gene: TRBJ2-5; CDR3 protein: CSANARGGSGETQYF; CDR3 DNA: TGCAGTGCAAACGCCCGAGGGGGATCCGGAGAGACCCAGTACTTC
V gene: TRBV5-1; clone size: .; D gene: .; J gene: TRBJ2-1; CDR3 protein: CASSLGTDYNEQFF; CDR3 DNA: TGCGCCAGCAGCTTGGGTACGGACTACAATGAGCAGTTCTTC
V gene: TRBV4-1; clone size: .; D gene: .; J gene: TRBJ2-2; CDR3 protein: CASSQDGLAFTGELFF; CDR3 DNA: TGCGCCAGCAGCCAAGATGGGCTAGCCTTCACCGGGGAGCTGTTTTTT
V gene: TRBV20-1; clone size: many; D gene: .; J gene: TRBJ2-7; CDR3 protein: CSARRSSYEQYF; CDR3 DNA: TGCAGTGCTAGAAGGAGCTCCTACGAGCAGTACTTC
V gene: TRBV6-2/TRBV6-3; clone size: many; D gene: TRBD2; J gene: TRBJ2-1; CDR3 protein: CASSYTGGRVDEQFF; CDR3 DNA: TGTGCCAGCAGTTATACGGGAGGGAGAGTGGATGAGCAGTTCTTC
V gene: TRBV28; clone size: once; D gene: .; J gene: TRBJ2-7; CDR3 protein: CASSLGVAASYNEQYF; CDR3 DNA: TGTGCCAGCAGTTTAGGGGTAGCGGCCTCCTACAATGAGCAGTACTTC
V gene: TRBV7-7; clone size: many; D gene: .; J gene: TRBJ2-2; CDR3 protein: CASSLGVGTGELFF; CDR3 DNA: TGTGCTAGCAGCTTAGGTGTTGGCACCGGGGAGCTGTTTTTT
V gene: TRBV13; clone size: few; D gene: .; J gene: TRBJ2-1; CDR3 protein: CASSLGLFGTGAMNEQFF; CDR3 DNA: TGTGCCAGCAGCTTAGGGCTTTTTGGGACCGGGGCGATGAATGAGCAGTTCTTC
V gene: TRBV24-1; clone size: .; D gene: TRBD1; J gene: TRBJ2-2; CDR3 protein: CGTSDTYSDRGKNTGELFF; CDR3 DNA: TGTGGCACCAGTGACACGTACTCGGACAGGGGCAAAAACACCGGGGAGCTGTTTTTT
V gene: TRBV28; clone size: .; D gene: TRBD1; J gene: TRBJ2-7; CDR3 protein: CASSFAGTGGEQYF; CDR3 DNA: TGTGCCAGCAGTTTCGCCGGGACAGGGGGCGAGCAGTACTTC
V gene: TRBV5-1; clone size: .; D gene: .; J gene: TRBJ2-7; CDR3 protein: CASSLEESLYEQYF; CDR3 DNA: TGCGCCAGCAGCTTGGAAGAGAGCCTCTACGAGCAGTACTTC
V gene: TRBV24-1; clone size: few; D gene: .; J gene: TRBJ2-1; CDR3 protein: CATSKGHNEQFF; CDR3 DNA: TGTGCCACCAGTAAGGGACACAATGAGCAGTTCTTC
V gene: TRBV19; clone size: .; D gene: .; J gene: TRBJ2-2; CDR3 protein: CASSVQGRTGELFF; CDR3 DNA: TGTGCCAGTAGTGTGCAGGGGAGAACCGGGGAGCTGTTTTTT
V gene: TRBV19; clone size: many; D gene: .; J gene: TRBJ2-3; CDR3 protein: CASSIGVLGFTDTQYF; CDR3 DNA: TGTGCCAGTAGTATAGGGGTGCTGGGTTTCACAGATACGCAGTATTTT
V gene: TRBV7-8; clone size: many; D gene: TRBD2; J gene: TRBJ2-3; CDR3 protein: CASSLAGGTSVHTQYF; CDR3 DNA: TGTGCCAGCAGCTTAGCGGGGGGGACTAGCGTACATACGCAGTATTTT
V gene: TRBV11-2; clone size: few; D gene: .; J gene: TRBJ2-7; CDR3 protein: CASSHPPSNYEQYF; CDR3 DNA: TGTGCCAGCAGCCACCCCCCCAGTAACTACGAGCAGTACTTC
V gene: TRBV7-9; clone size: .; D gene: .; J gene: TRBJ2-1; CDR3 protein: CASSLDGWDPFF; CDR3 DNA: TGTGCCAGCAGCTTAGATGGGTGGGATCCGTTCTTC
V gene: TRBV7-9; clone size: .; D gene: .; J gene: TRBJ2-7; CDR3 protein: CASSFLGGASGYEQYF; CDR3 DNA: TGTGCCAGCAGCTTTCTGGGGGGGGCTAGCGGATACGAGCAGTACTTC